The clone carrying this TCR beta chain came up a few times. What it binds is not known. These data originate in a study of shared clonotypes between healthy human individuals. Broader study findings: A generally larger estimated richness was seen in naive subsets than in memory subsets. A reduction in generation probabilities was seen for non-shared clonotypes relative to those shared by all four donors.

This CDR3 has 15 amino acids. With 4 bases removed from V and 1 base from J, the gap between germline ends came to 12 bases. Germline loops: CDR1 SGHNT, CDR2 YYREEE (reference sequence). The genomic DNA of each subset was split evenly across several immunoSEQ plates. Methods used by the authors: Junction-only sequences produced by ImmunoSEQ had no quality scores, so filtering differed. The protocol was immunoSEQ multiplex PCR, while the TCRdb copy is restricted to in-frame clones and leaves out a portion. V, J and clone size derive from that table, while D and trimming were established from the DNA sequence. In the table there are about 110,000 clones, roughly two thirds of which are singletons.

This receptor was taken from a woman in her 30s in good health. The sequenced sample was memory CD8+ T cells sorted from blood. Indicated subset: CD45RO+ cells pooled with CCR7-negative TemRA cells. This chain links TRBV5-4 with TRBJ2-1; D perhaps matches TRBD1 (6 bases). CDR3 sequence reads: CASSVQGRSYNEQFF. CDR3 bases: TGTGCCAGCAGCGTACAGGGTAGATCCTACAATGAGCAGTTCTTC.